This T cell receptor beta chain was captured by sequencing in a study of blood T cell repertoires in COVID-19. Germline CDR1 MDHEN, CDR2 SYDVKM. Trimming shortened V by 8 bases and J by 4 bases, and 13 bases separated the two germline ends. CDR3 size: 13 residues. The assay was immunoSEQ multiplex PCR, and TCRdb's table has in-frame clones only and misses some. The sample has 75,000 to 90,000 clones, approximately 86% seen once. Sequencing input: peripheral blood. The TCR comes from an older man with active or convalescent COVID-19. The rearrangement links TRBV28 to TRBJ2-3, with D uncertain. The CDR3 nucleotides are TGTGCCAGCCGAGAGCTCCCCCCAGATACGCAGTATTTT. It translates to CASRELPPDTQYF.